The 13 T cell receptor beta chains reported below all come from one sample, sequenced in a study of shared clonotypes between healthy human individuals. Repertoires were generated with immunoSEQ multiplex PCR, while TCRdb's copy carries only in-frame clones and drops some. The sample has about 2.5 million clones, 85% to 95% seen once. Source material: naive CD4+ T cells from PBMCs. Subset specified: CD45RA+ positively selected. The receptor source for this set is a man between 18 and 29 years old in good health. Some clones in this sample may be carry-over from other donors' samples.

The chain carries TRBV10-2 and TRBJ2-3, with D possibly matching TRBD1 (5 bases). Trimming took off 6 bases at V and 2 bases at J, with 6 bases between the two ends. The germline gives CDR1 WSHSY, CDR2 SAAADI. This CDR3 is built from 12 residues. The CDR3 sequence is CASRGLTDTQYF. In DNA form, the CDR3 reads TGCGCCAGCAGGGGGCTCACAGATACGCAGTATTTT.

The rearrangement joins TRBV5-8 to TRBJ1-5; D is perhaps TRBD1 (6 bases). The CDR3 is 17 amino acids. Germline-derived CDR1 and CDR2 are SGHTS and YDEGEE. V lost 3 bases and J 4 bases, leaving 20 bases between the germline ends. This CDR3 reads CASSSNPGRGANQPQHF. The CDR3 DNA is TGTGCCAGCAGCTCGAACCCCGGGCGGGGGGCAAATCAGCCCCAGCATTTT.

The rearrangement uses TRBV18 and TRBJ2-6; D is tentatively TRBD1 or TRBD2 (5 bases each). Germline V lookup: CDR1 KGHSH, CDR2 LQKENI. The ends were cut back, 6 bases at V and 4 bases at J, with 16 bases in the middle. This CDR3 contains 16 residues. CDR3 loop: CASSPRPGTGANVLTF. The CDR3 region has the DNA TGTGCCAGCTCCCCGAGACCCGGGACGGGGGCCAACGTCCTGACTTTC.

The chain joins TRBV2 to TRBJ2-5; D might be TRBD2 (5 bases). Germline assignment: CDR1 SNHLY and CDR2 FYNNEI. This CDR3 spans 15 amino acids. The V gene lost 7 bases and the J gene lost 4 bases, with 19 bases spanning the gap. This CDR3 reads CASNPPGPGRETQYF. The CDR3 coding sequence is TGTGCCAGCAACCCCCCTGGCCCGGGAAGAGAGACCCAGTACTTC.

The CDR3 bases are TGTGCCAGCAGCCCAACAACCGGGACAGGGGGCGACTATGGCTACACCTTC. It yields the protein CASSPTTGTGGDYGYTF. This chain connects TRBV9 to TRBJ1-2; 12 bases match TRBD1. The germline gives CDR1 SGDLS, CDR2 YYNGEE. The CDR3 totals 17 residues. Losses at the gene ends were 4 bases for V and 3 bases for J; bases not matched to a gene: 10. The full variable domain, completed using reference TRBV9 and TRBJ1-2, is DSGVTQTPKHLITATGQRVTLRCSPRSGDLSVYWYQQSLDQGLQFLIQYYNGEERAKGNILERFSAQQFPDLHSELNLSSLELGDSALYFCASSPTTGTGGDYGYTFGSGTRLTVV.

CDR3 residues: CASSLWDPWGRTSGRTGELFF. CDR3 DNA: TGTGCCAGCAGTTTATGGGACCCTTGGGGGCGGACTAGCGGGAGAACCGGGGAGCTGTTTTTT. V is TRBV28 and J is TRBJ2-2; TRBD2 matches 13 bases. J lost 5 bases, V lost 0 bases, and 15 bases had no gene match. CDR3 length: 21 amino acids. Germline lookup yields CDR1 MDHEN and CDR2 SYDVKM.

The chain links TRBV6-5 to TRBJ1-1; D is ambiguous. V was pared by 2 bases and J by 3 bases, with 13 bases between. This CDR3 is 15 amino acids long. CDR1 is MNHEY, CDR2 SVGAGI, per germline. CDR3 in amino acids: CASSYLRTGHTEAFF. The CDR3 nucleotides are TGTGCCAGCAGTTACCTTCGGACCGGGCACACTGAAGCTTTCTTT.

The chain carries TRBV25-1 and TRBJ1-4; D not resolved. With 6 bases removed from V and 8 bases from J, the gap between germline ends came to 19 bases. Germline-derived CDR1 and CDR2 are MGHDK and SYGVNS. This CDR3 comprises 15 residues. In DNA form, the CDR3 reads TGTGCCAGCAGCGGGTTAGATGGAGGGTACGAAAAACTGTTTTTT. Residues: CASSGLDGGYEKLFF.

The V and J genes are TRBV7-9 and TRBJ2-7; TRBD1 or TRBD2 may be the D gene (5 bases each). Deletions cut 5 bases from V and 2 bases from J, with 16 bases between. This CDR3 has 15 amino acids. Germline assignment: CDR1 SEHNR and CDR2 FQNEAQ (reference sequence). CDR3: CASSHTGTLTYEQYF. DNA for the CDR3: TGTGCCAGCAGCCATACCGGGACCCTTACCTACGAGCAGTACTTC.

The rearrangement uses TRBV7-2 and TRBJ2-3; 12 bases agree with TRBD2. The germline CDR1 and CDR2 sequences are SGHTA and FQGNSA. The CDR3 has 15 amino acids. J gave up 6 bases and V 5 bases, and 6 bases lay outside the gene matches. As DNA, the CDR3 is TGTGCCAGCAGCGGAAGGACTAGCGGGATGGATACGCAGTATTTT. Its translation: CASSGRTSGMDTQYF.

This clone came up a few times. V gene TRBV28 combines with J gene TRBJ1-1; unclear D gene. The CDR3 has 12 residues. Deletions cut 6 bases from V and 5 bases from J, with 10 bases between. Looked up from germline, CDR1 is MDHEN and CDR2 is SYDVKM. The CDR3 here is CASRKVETEAFF. CDR3 nucleotide sequence: TGTGCCAGCAGAAAAGTAGAGACTGAAGCTTTCTTT.

Comments on this clone: The identical CDR3 is also encoded by other nucleotide sequences in the sample. V is TRBV6-5 and J is TRBJ2-7; TRBD1 agrees at 9 bases. Germline V lookup: CDR1 MNHEY, CDR2 SVGAGI. This CDR3 is 15 amino acids long. V trimming: 0 bases; J trimming: 2 bases; junction bases outside the gene matches: 2. The CDR3 protein is CASSYSGQGTYEQYF. CDR3 sequence (DNA): TGTGCCAGCAGTTACTCGGGACAGGGAACCTACGAGCAGTACTTC.

The chain combines TRBV5-1 with TRBJ2-3, with D perhaps TRBD2 (5 bases). This CDR3 has 14 residues. Germline CDR1 and CDR2: SGHRS and YFSETQ. Trimming left V 4 bases short and J 1 base short, with 10 bases between. CDR3 region: CASSTGVGTDTQYF. The CDR3 DNA follows: TGCGCCAGCAGCACCGGGGTAGGCACAGATACGCAGTATTTT.